This is a list of T cell receptor beta chains from one sample in a study of immune evolution from preneoplasia to lung adenocarcinoma. Clones were read by immunoSEQ multiplex PCR, and TCRdb kept only the in-frame ones, dropping some. The data contain tens of thousands of clones, roughly 70% of them singletons. The sample comprised FFPE invasive lung adenocarcinoma tissue. These receptor sequences come from a person aged 55 to 75 with invasive lung adenocarcinoma. Some clones in this sample may be carry-over from other donors' samples. The conserved cysteine and the conserved F or W are not part of the CDR3 here.

TRBV30	TRBJ1-4	13	AWSELGVSNEKLF
TRBV18	TRBJ1-2	11	ASSPGPRYGYT
TRBV19	TRBJ1-3	11	ASDRGSGNTIY
TRBV6-4	TRBJ2-1	13	ASSDGAGDRNEQF
TRBV6-5	TRBJ1-1	13	ASSSSLARATEAF
TRBV4-2	TRBJ1-2	14	ASSQEVGATNYGYT
TRBV7-2	TRBJ2-3	13	ASSKDYLSTDTQY
TRBV27	TRBJ2-2	15	ASSTTSGRPGTGELF
TRBV10-3	TRBJ2-3	12	ATEGGTGTDTQY
TRBV5-1	TRBJ2-4	16	ASSLDPGTLLAKNIQY
TRBV11-2	TRBJ2-5	12	ASSPIAGVETQY
TRBV6-1	TRBJ1-4	11	ASSDRESEKLF
TRBV19	TRBJ2-7	12	ASSTRSDSYEQY
TRBV11-3	TRBJ1-1	13	ASSSSGGLGTEAF
TRBV6-4	TRBJ2-5	13	ASSPGTSGSRTQY
TRBV4-1	TRBJ2-1	14	ASSQDRWSSPGRYF
TRBV29-1	TRBJ1-1	11	SAGRHMNTEAF
TRBV14	TRBJ1-5	11	ASSYDSNQPQH
TRBV7-9	TRBJ2-1	13	ASSSPGTGHNEQF
TRBV11-2	TRBJ1-1	12	ASSLGVGNTEAF
TRBV6-1	TRBJ1-3	12	ASRRGDPGNTIY
TRBV6-1	TRBJ1-5	13	ASSQPGTAGQPQH
TRBV28	TRBJ2-7	10	ASSLSRNEQY
TRBV28	TRBJ2-7	12	ASSVRDRGREQY
TRBV10-2	TRBJ1-3	13	ASSRDTYSGNTIY
TRBV5-1	TRBJ1-1	11	ASSLVRATEAF
TRBV19	TRBJ2-3	14	ATQRTSGSGADTQY
TRBV11-2	TRBJ2-7	11	ASSRQASYEQY
TRBV5-1	TRBJ2-2	14	ASSPGRTGWTGELF
TRBV5-1	TRBJ2-2	12	ASSLWSDTGELF
TRBV18	TRBJ1-5	13	ASSPPGTGTQPQH
TRBV15	TRBJ1-4	13	ATSSPTGFGEKLF
TRBV7-8	TRBJ2-1	10	ASSSTRSEQF
TRBV5-1	TRBJ2-5	14	ASSSGTGLMGETQY
TRBV2	TRBJ2-1	11	ASSAGAGTGGF
TRBV6-5	TRBJ2-7	11	ASSYRAGDEQY
TRBV5-1	TRBJ2-7	10	ASSLVTGQFY
TRBV9	TRBJ2-4	11	ASSVEQGNIQY
TRBV4-2	TRBJ2-3	16	ASSQVSGRVGSADTQY
TRBV5-6	TRBJ1-5	13	ASSQGAGSNQPQH
TRBV4-1	TRBJ2-7	13	ASSQETSGMYEQY
TRBV5-1	TRBJ2-1	12	ASSFLAGVREQF
TRBV28	TRBJ1-1	12	ASSFLSGGTEAF
TRBV7-2	TRBJ2-3	13	ASSGTLARTDTQY
TRBV11-1	TRBJ2-7	13	ASSLRSGRPGEQY
TRBV13	TRBJ2-7	13	ASSLGSERGYEQY
TRBV4-1	TRBJ2-2	13	ASSPTSGRTGELF
TRBV6-5	TRBJ1-5	12	ASKDRNSNQPQH
TRBV12-5	TRBJ2-5	16	ASGLVLFGLLREGTQY
TRBV7-2	TRBJ1-2	12	ASSLQASNYGYT
TRBV7-2	TRBJ2-7	12	ASSLKGGPVEQY
TRBV29-1	TRBJ2-1	12	SVEKNGGYNEQF
TRBV6-1	TRBJ1-2	13	ASSDWDRVVYGYT
TRBV5-1	TRBJ2-6	13	ASSSVGLGANVLT
TRBV5-8	TRBJ1-1	12	ASSLGKLRTEAF
TRBV27	TRBJ2-7	14	ASSGNPGYPLREQY
TRBV28	TRBJ2-1	14	ASSFPGTGIYNEQF